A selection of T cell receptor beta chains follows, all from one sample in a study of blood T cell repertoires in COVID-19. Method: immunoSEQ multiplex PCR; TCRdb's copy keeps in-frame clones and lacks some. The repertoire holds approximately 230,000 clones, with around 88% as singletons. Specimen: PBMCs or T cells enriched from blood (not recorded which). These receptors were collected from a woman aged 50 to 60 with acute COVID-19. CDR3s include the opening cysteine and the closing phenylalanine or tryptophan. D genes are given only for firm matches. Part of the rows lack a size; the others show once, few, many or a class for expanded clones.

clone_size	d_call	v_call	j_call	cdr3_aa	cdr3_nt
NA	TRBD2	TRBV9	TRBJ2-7	CASSVGSGNSYEQYF	TGTGCCAGCAGCGTAGGAAGCGGGAACTCCTACGAGCAGTACTTC
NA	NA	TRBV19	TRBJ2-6	CASSIASTGANVLTF	TGTGCCAGTAGTATAGCTAGTACTGGGGCCAACGTCCTGACTTTC
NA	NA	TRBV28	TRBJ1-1	CASIGQLNTEAFF	TGTGCCAGCATAGGACAGTTGAACACTGAAGCTTTCTTT
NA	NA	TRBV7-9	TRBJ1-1	CASSLGAGLPAFF	TGTGCCAGCAGCTTAGGGGCAGGGCTACCGGCTTTCTTT
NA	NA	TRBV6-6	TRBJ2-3	CASNKPDRTDTQYF	TGTGCCAGCAATAAACCCGACAGAACAGATACGCAGTATTTT
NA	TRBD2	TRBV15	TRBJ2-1	CATSRGLAGGYNEQFF	TGTGCCACCAGCAGAGGGCTAGCGGGAGGGTACAATGAGCAGTTCTTC
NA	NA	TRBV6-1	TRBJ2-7	CASSETGYYEQYF	TGTGCCAGCAGTGAAACAGGGTACTACGAGCAGTACTTC
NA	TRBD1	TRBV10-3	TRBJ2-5	CAISGTGKETQYF	TGTGCCATCAGTGGGACAGGGAAAGAGACCCAGTACTTC
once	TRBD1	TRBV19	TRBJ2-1	CASSILSGTGQFF	TGTGCCAGTAGTATTCTCTCGGGGACAGGGCAGTTCTTC
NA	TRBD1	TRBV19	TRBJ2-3	CASSLRTGVGTDTQYF	TGTGCCAGTAGTCTCCGGACAGGGGTCGGCACAGATACGCAGTATTTT
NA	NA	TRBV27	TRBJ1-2	CASSFRWGDGYTF	TGTGCCAGCAGTTTTAGGTGGGGAGATGGCTACACCTTC
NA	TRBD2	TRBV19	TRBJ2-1	CASSIDLRSGGHNEQFF	TGTGCCAGTAGTATAGATCTCCGTAGCGGGGGGCACAATGAGCAGTTCTTC
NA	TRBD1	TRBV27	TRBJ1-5	CASRPTGGGQPQHF	TGTGCCAGCAGGCCAACAGGGGGCGGACAGCCCCAGCATTTT
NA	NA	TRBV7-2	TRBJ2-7	CASSPQGAVTYEQYF	TGTGCCAGCAGCCCGCAGGGTGCGGTAACCTACGAGCAGTACTTC
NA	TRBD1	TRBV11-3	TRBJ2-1	CASSFSGGTGILGDNEQFF	TGTGCCAGCAGTTTTAGTGGCGGGACAGGGATCCTAGGTGACAATGAGCAGTTCTTC
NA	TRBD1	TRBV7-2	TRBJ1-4	CASSPGWRRGQVNEKLFF	TGTGCCAGCAGCCCCGGTTGGCGTCGGGGACAGGTTAATGAAAAACTGTTTTTT
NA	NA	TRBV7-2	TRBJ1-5	CASSLLEGRQPQHF	TGTGCCAGCAGCTTATTGGAGGGCCGGCAGCCCCAGCATTTT
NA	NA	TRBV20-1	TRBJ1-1	CSASPWGGGNTEAFF	TGCAGTGCTAGTCCGTGGGGGGGCGGGAACACTGAAGCTTTCTTT
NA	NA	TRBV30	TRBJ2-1	CAWSQGYEQFF	TGTGCCTGGTCACAGGGCTATGAGCAGTTCTTC
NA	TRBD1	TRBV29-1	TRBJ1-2	CSVGVGQGGGYTF	TGCAGCGTTGGTGTCGGACAGGGGGGTGGCTACACCTTC
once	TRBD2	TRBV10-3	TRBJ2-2	CAISDGGGPTGELFF	TGTGCCATCAGTGACGGGGGAGGGCCCACCGGGGAGCTGTTTTTT
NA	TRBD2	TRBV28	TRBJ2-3	CASRRPRGRLVTQYF	TGTGCCAGCAGACGACCTCGCGGGAGGTTAGTTACGCAGTATTTT
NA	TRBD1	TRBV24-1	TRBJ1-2	CATSDFPNRGGYTF	TGTGCCACCAGTGATTTCCCGAACAGGGGAGGCTACACCTTC
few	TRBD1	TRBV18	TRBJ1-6	CASSPRQGTNSPLHF	TGTGCCAGCTCACCGAGACAGGGAACCAATTCACCCCTCCACTTT
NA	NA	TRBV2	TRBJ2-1	CASSEPQGGENEQFF	TGTGCCAGCAGTGAACCGCAAGGGGGTGAGAATGAGCAGTTCTTC
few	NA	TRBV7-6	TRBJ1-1	CASSLAHRGSTNTEAFF	TGTGCCAGCAGCTTAGCGCATAGGGGTAGTACGAACACTGAAGCTTTCTTT
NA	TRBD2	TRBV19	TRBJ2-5	CASSIVLAGGETQYF	TGTGCCAGTAGTATAGTATTAGCGGGGGGGGAGACCCAGTACTTC
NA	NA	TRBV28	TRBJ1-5	CASSFTLGGHSNQPQHF	TGTGCCAGCAGTTTTACCCTAGGGGGTCACAGCAATCAGCCCCAGCATTTT
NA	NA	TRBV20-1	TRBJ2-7	CSASAGSGPYEQYF	TGCAGTGCTAGTGCGGGTAGCGGACCCTACGAGCAGTACTTC
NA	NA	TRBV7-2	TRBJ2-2	CASSNTPSGELFF	TGTGCCAGCAGCAATACTCCCTCAGGGGAGCTGTTTTTT
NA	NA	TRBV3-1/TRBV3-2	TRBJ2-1	CASSLRVAASYNEQFF	TGTGCCAGCAGTCTCCGGGTAGCCGCATCCTACAATGAGCAGTTCTTC
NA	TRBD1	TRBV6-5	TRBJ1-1	CASSYWGTGGTEAFF	TGTGCCAGCAGTTACTGGGGGACAGGGGGAACTGAAGCTTTCTTT
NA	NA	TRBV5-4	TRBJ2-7	CASSNSWGLSYEQYF	TGTGCCAGCAGCAATAGCTGGGGCCTATCCTACGAGCAGTACTTC
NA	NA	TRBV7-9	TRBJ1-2	CASRWGDNYGYTF	TGTGCCAGCCGGTGGGGGGACAACTATGGCTACACCTTC
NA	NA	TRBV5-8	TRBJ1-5	CASSLVFLRGNGKPQHF	TGTGCCAGCAGCTTGGTATTTCTCAGGGGTAATGGGAAGCCCCAGCATTTT
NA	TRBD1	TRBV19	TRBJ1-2	CASSIDHGTGTNYGYTF	TGTGCCAGTAGTATAGATCACGGGACAGGGACCAACTATGGCTACACCTTC
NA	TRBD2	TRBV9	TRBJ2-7	CASSPGGQRALYEQYF	TGTGCCAGCAGCCCGGGAGGTCAGCGCGCCTTGTACGAGCAGTACTTC
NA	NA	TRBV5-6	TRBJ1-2	CASSFKFGQTITMAGTF	TGTGCCAGCAGCTTCAAGTTCGGCCAGACCATAACTATGGCTGGGACCTTC
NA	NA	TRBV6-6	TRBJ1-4	CASRDTALNEKLFF	TGTGCCAGCAGGGACACCGCCCTTAATGAAAAACTGTTTTTT
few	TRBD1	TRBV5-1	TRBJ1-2	CASSPGTGHGYTF	TGCGCCAGCAGCCCGGGGACAGGCCATGGCTACACCTTC
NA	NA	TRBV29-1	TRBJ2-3	CSVDRGADTQYF	TGCAGCGTTGACAGGGGGGCAGATACGCAGTATTTT
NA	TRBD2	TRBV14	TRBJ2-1	CASRIDSGTSGSWFF	TGTGCCAGCAGGATTGATTCCGGGACTAGCGGGAGTTGGTTCTTC
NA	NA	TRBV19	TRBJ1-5	CASRVDRLGNQPQHF	TGTGCCAGCCGAGTGGACAGACTCGGCAATCAGCCCCAGCATTTT
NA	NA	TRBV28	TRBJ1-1	CASSIQGTEAFF	TGTGCCAGCAGTATTCAGGGGACTGAAGCTTTCTTT
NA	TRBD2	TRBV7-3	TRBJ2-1	CASSSNIGLEVAGHNEQFF	TGTGCCAGCAGCTCCAATATCGGACTTGAGGTAGCGGGGCACAATGAGCAGTTCTTC
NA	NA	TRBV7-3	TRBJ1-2	CASSLSGGAGYGYTF	TGTGCCAGCAGCTTAAGCGGGGGGGCTGGCTATGGCTACACCTTC
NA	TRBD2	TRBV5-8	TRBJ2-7	CASSFGGGPYEQYF	TGTGCCAGCAGCTTCGGCGGGGGGCCCTACGAGCAGTACTTC
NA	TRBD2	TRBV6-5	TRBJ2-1	CASSLTSSYEQFF	TGTGCCAGCAGTTTGACTAGCAGCTATGAGCAGTTCTTC
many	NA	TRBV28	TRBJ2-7	CAAGRYDEQYF	TGTGCGGCGGGACGGTATGACGAGCAGTACTTC
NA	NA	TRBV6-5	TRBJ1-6	CASSYSQGDYSPLHF	TGTGCCAGCAGTTACTCCCAGGGCGATTACTCACCCCTCCACTTT
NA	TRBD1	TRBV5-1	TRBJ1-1	CASSLGQGGRNEAFF	TGCGCCAGCAGCCTTGGACAGGGGGGGAGGAATGAAGCTTTCTTT
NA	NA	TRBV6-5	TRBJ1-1	CASRPGGAPEAFF	TGTGCCAGCAGGCCCGGAGGGGCACCTGAAGCTTTCTTT
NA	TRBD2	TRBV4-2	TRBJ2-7	CASSQEAGYYEQYF	TGTGCCAGCAGCCAAGAAGCGGGGTACTACGAGCAGTACTTC
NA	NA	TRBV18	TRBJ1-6	CASSPPHGSPLHF	TGTGCCAGCTCACCACCTCACGGGTCACCCCTCCACTTT